This T cell receptor (beta chain) was found in a study of CD8 T cells in Susac syndrome (dated by TCRdb to the late 2010s). Concerning the study at large: Repertoire sequencing was used to test whether CD8+ T cell activation and differentiation in Susac syndrome was antigen driven. The study compared CD8+ T cell repertoire clonality among roughly eleven healthy donors, roughly 14 Susac syndrome patients and 15 or so multiple sclerosis patients. What the research found in general, with its limitations: The number of individuals in the TCR sequencing and HLA analysis was recognized as being relatively small.

The CDR3 covers 14 residues, taking in both the cysteine and the phenylalanine. Only the CDR3 DNA stays, 42 bases, in frame from base 1. For CDR1 and CDR2, the germline V gene (reference sequence) lists SGHNT and YYREEE. Trimming costs V 4 bases and J 8 bases, and their ends lie 16 bases apart. RNA was extracted with the RNeasy kit and about 0.5 to 1 ug was reverse transcribed using random hexamers. The immunoSEQ multiplex PCR assay, which covers 54 Vbeta and 13 Jbeta segments, was used to amplify TCR beta CDR3 regions. Bias from PCR amplification was corrected by using a synthetic template baseline for primer optimization and for computational correction. The authors processed their data as follows. Only productive sequences were kept, with reads annotated to V, D and J genes according to IMGT and analyzed in immunoSEQ Analyzer. To calculate clonality, Shannon entropy was normalized by log2 of the number of productive unique sequences and then subtracted from one. Public and private clones were assessed among the 100 most prevalent clones of each patient and control. Susac-specific clones were defined as absent from healthy and MS cohorts, 1052 published viral clones and other ImmuneACCESS disease sequences. TCRdb ran its own pipeline on the public reads, namely fastp trimming at Q25 and MiXCR clone calling, and kept in-frame beta chains. Every entry covers one CDR3 protein and lists the most common genes and DNA from its rows. In this record, the V and J calls reflect TCRdb's handling and not the investigators' own analysis. The sample data list 70,000 or so distinct CDR3 sequences, and around 96% of these were observed just once. About 0.4% of the sample lies in the top ten.

A note on this clonotype: What this receptor recognizes is not known. The record has no base qualities; no much larger clone is one base away.

Peripheral blood CD8+ and CD4+ T cells from healthy donors, Susac syndrome patients and multiple sclerosis patients were profiled using high-throughput TCR beta sequencing. The multiple sclerosis controls were treatment-naive patients whose relapsing-remitting disease, either stable or active, fulfilled the revised McDonald criteria. Bulk CD8+ and CD4+ T cells were purified by magnetic negative isolation, whereas CD8+ TEMRA cells were enriched by FACS. Blood was collected in EDTA tubes and processed within 24 hours, with PBMCs isolated through density gradient centrifugation. PBMCs intended for TCR sequencing were frozen in liquid nitrogen and were later thawed in a 37 degrees C water bath. Purity of sorted or isolated CD4+, CD8+ and CD8+ TEMRA cells was at least 90%.

The sequence links TRBV5-4 to TRBJ2-4, with TRBD2 tentatively as D gene (6 bases match). This TCR was recovered from a human donor with multiple sclerosis. The source material was CD8+ T cells from PBMCs. CDR3 protein: CASSPGVAADIQYF. The nucleotide sequence reads as follows: TGTGCCAGCAGCCCTGGGGTAGCGGCGGACATTCAGTACTTC.